A single sample is the source of the 27 T cell receptor beta chains below, sequenced in a study of shared T cell receptors in the human thymus. The protocol was immunoSEQ multiplex PCR, while the TCRdb copy is restricted to in-frame clones and leaves out a portion. Among hundreds of thousands of clones listed, 80% to 90% were seen once. These data were also filed under a second study, of human thymus T cells.

Sequenced input: thymocytes. The origin of the receptors is a girl less than two years old with a congenital heart defect.

V gene TRBV19 combines with J gene TRBJ2-3; D not resolved. Trimming took off 7 bases at V and 2 bases at J, with 13 bases between the two ends. Per germline, CDR1 LNHDA and CDR2 SQIVND (reference sequence). The CDR3 contains 14 residues. CDR3 in amino acids: CASNWAMYTDTQYF. In DNA, the CDR3 is TGTGCCAGTAATTGGGCTATGTACACAGATACGCAGTATTTT.

Only a few counts were recorded for this clone. V is TRBV5-1 and J is TRBJ2-3; the D gene is possibly TRBD1 (5 bases). The V gene's germline CDR1 is SGHRS and CDR2 YFSETQ. Trimming pared 3 bases from V and 1 base from J, leaving 12 bases between. The CDR3 is 15 residues long. The CDR3 here is CASSSGLRGTDTQYF. CDR3 sequence (DNA): TGCGCCAGCAGCTCGGGCCTCAGGGGCACAGATACGCAGTATTTT.

In this sample, this clone turned up a few times. V and J are TRBV5-1 and TRBJ1-1; 9 bases map to TRBD1. The J segment lost 0 bases and the V segment lost 0 bases, leaving 3 bases of the junction unmatched. CDR3 length equals 16 residues. Germline loops: CDR1 SGHRS, CDR2 YFSETQ. CDR3 nucleotide sequence: TGCGCCAGCAGCTTGGGGGGACAGGGACTGAACACTGAAGCTTTCTTT. Its translation: CASSLGGQGLNTEAFF.

J is TRBJ2-5 and V is TRBV2; 7 bases are a match to TRBD2. The trim removed 7 bases at V and 9 bases at J, leaving 23 bases unmatched. The CDR3 is 17 amino acids. Germline V CDR1 and CDR2: SNHLY, FYNNEI. CDR3 protein: CASTSDPRLARSLSQYF. DNA of the CDR3: TGTGCCAGCACTAGCGACCCTCGACTAGCTCGGAGTTTATCCCAGTACTTC.

The rearrangement joins TRBV6-6 to TRBJ2-3; D perhaps matches TRBD1 (6 bases). Trimming stripped 0 bases from V and 6 bases from J, with 16 bases between. This CDR3 has 16 residues. Per the germline V gene, CDR1 is MNHNY and CDR2 is SVGAGI (reference sequence). In DNA form, the CDR3 reads TGTGCCAGCAGTTACTCTCTCCCGTCCAGGGGCGATACGCAGTATTTT. Translation gives CASSYSLPSRGDTQYF.

V usage is TRBV5-6 and J usage is TRBJ1-1, with TRBD1 as a possible D gene (6 bases). Germline CDR1 SGHDT, CDR2 YYEEEE. The CDR3 is 14 amino acids. V was shortened by 6 bases and J by 8 bases, with 20 bases between the two germline ends. In DNA form, the CDR3 reads TGTGCCAGCAACTGGGGGCCACGCCGCCTCGAAGCTTTCTTT. Amino acid sequence: CASNWGPRRLEAFF.

The chain links TRBV7-9 to TRBJ2-6; D gene ambiguous. V gave up 1 base and J gave up 0 bases, with 13 bases separating them. This CDR3 is built from 18 residues. The germline V gene encodes CDR1 SEHNR and CDR2 FQNEAQ (reference sequence). CDR3 in DNA: TGTGCCAGCAGCTTAGTTGGCAGGCTAATCTCTGGGGCCAACGTCCTGACTTTC. It specifies CASSLVGRLISGANVLTF.

The V and J genes are TRBV9 and TRBJ2-3; D remains unclear. The germline CDR1 and CDR2 sequences are SGDLS and YYNGEE. V was cut by 4 bases and J by 2 bases, with 8 bases left in between. The CDR3 is made up of 13 amino acids. CDR3 in DNA: TGTGCCAGCAGCCCCAGTCCCACAGATACGCAGTATTTT. Its translation is CASSPSPTDTQYF.

This clone was detected a few times. The chain links TRBV6-1 to TRBJ1-5; TRBD1 aligns across 7 bases. J was trimmed by 5 bases and V by 6 bases; bases with no gene match: 7. The CDR3 totals 14 residues. The germline V gene encodes CDR1 MNHNS and CDR2 SASEGT. In DNA form, the CDR3 reads TGTGCCAGCAGCCTAAGGACAGGCCATCAGCCCCAGCATTTT. The encoded protein is CASSLRTGHQPQHF.

The chain has TRBV2 and TRBJ2-2; D might be TRBD2 (5 bases). The CDR3 sequence is 16 residues long. Trimming cost V 2 bases and J 3 bases, with 13 bases left between them. CDR1 is SNHLY and CDR2 is FYNNEI in the germline V gene. The CDR3 sequence: CASSEKRELYTGELFF. DNA of the CDR3: TGTGCCAGCAGTGAAAAACGGGAACTCTACACCGGGGAGCTGTTTTTT.

This chain connects TRBV6-6 to TRBJ2-3, with no clear D. The CDR3 runs 16 residues. V lost 0 bases to trimming and J lost 0 bases, with 10 bases between them. CDR1 and CDR2 from the germline V gene are MNHNY and SVGAGI (reference sequence). CDR3 region: CASSYSPPVSTDTQYF. CDR3 nucleotide sequence: TGTGCCAGCAGTTACTCCCCCCCCGTAAGCACAGATACGCAGTATTTT.

The chain is built from TRBV27 and TRBJ1-4; D gene unclear. V was pared by 4 bases and J by 8 bases, with 17 bases between. The CDR3 runs 15 residues. In germline, CDR1 is MNHEY, CDR2 SMNVEV (reference sequence). This CDR3 is CASSSTSPTAEKLFF. The CDR3 DNA reads as TGTGCCAGCAGTTCTACCTCCCCAACAGCCGAAAAACTGTTTTTT. Using reference TRBV27 and TRBJ1-4 for the parts outside the CDR3, the full variable domain is EAQVTQNPRYLITVTGKKLTVTCSQNMNHEYMSWYRQDPGLGLRQIYYSMNVEVTDKGDVPEGYKVSRKEKRNFPLILESPSPNQTSLYFCASSSTSPTAEKLFFGSGTQLSVL.

The V call is TRBV28, the J call TRBJ2-7; 9 bases map to TRBD1. Germline V gives CDR1 MDHEN, CDR2 SYDVKM. With 7 bases clipped from V and 2 bases from J, the junction kept 12 bases outside the gene matches. The CDR3 is 16 amino acids. The CDR3 here is CASKGFTRDRAYEQYF. CDR3 sequence (DNA): TGTGCCAGCAAGGGTTTTACACGGGACAGGGCCTACGAGCAGTACTTC.

V usage is TRBV7-6 and J usage is TRBJ2-2, with a tentative D call TRBD1 (5 bases). V was trimmed by 3 bases and J by 0 bases, leaving 11 bases between them. Germline CDR1 and CDR2: SGHVS and FNYEAQ. CDR3 length: 16 amino acids. The CDR3 coding sequence is TGTGCCAGCAGCTTCCTGGGGCAGGCGAACACCGGGGAGCTGTTTTTT. Encoded protein: CASSFLGQANTGELFF.

This clone was seen once. The chain links TRBV6-8 to TRBJ1-3; a weak D match, TRBD1 (5 bases). The length of the CDR3 is 14 residues. The V gene's germline CDR1 is MNHGY and CDR2 SAAAGT. The V and J ends lost 6 bases and 0 bases respectively, with 9 bases between them. CDR3 sequence (DNA): TGTGCCAGCAGCACAGGCTCCTCTGGAAACACCATATATTTT. Amino acids: CASSTGSSGNTIYF.

The genes are TRBV5-1 and TRBJ1-2, with D tentatively TRBD1 (6 bases). Per germline, CDR1 SGHRS and CDR2 YFSETQ. There are 16 residues in the CDR3. V was trimmed by 3 bases and J by 0 bases, leaving 15 bases between them. CDR3 DNA sequence: TGCGCCAGCAGCTCCTACACCCGGGACACTAACTATGGCTACACCTTC. This translates into CASSSYTRDTNYGYTF.

The chain uses TRBV4-3 and TRBJ1-2; 8 nucleotides match TRBD1. CDR1 is LGHNA and CDR2 is YSLEER in the germline V gene. V lost 0 bases, J lost 3 bases, and 21 bases stayed unmatched. The CDR3 length is 21 residues. CDR3 in DNA: TGCGCCAGCAGCCAAGACGACACCAGGACAGGGTTGGTATTTCCCTACTATGGCTACACCTTC. Encoded protein: CASSQDDTRTGLVFPYYGYTF.

The chain carries TRBV5-5 and TRBJ2-2; the D is unclear. Germline V gene data show CDR1 as SGHKS and CDR2 as YYEKEE (reference sequence). The length of the CDR3 is 17 residues. V was pared by 3 bases and J by 0 bases, with 15 bases between. The CDR3 loop is CASSSALHKSNTGELFF. The CDR3 nucleotides read TGTGCCAGCAGCTCCGCCCTGCACAAATCGAACACCGGGGAGCTGTTTTTT.

This chain links TRBV5-5 with TRBJ1-1; D remains unclear. The CDR3 contains 13 residues. The V and J ends lost 0 bases and 10 bases respectively, with 13 bases between them. Germline V gives CDR1 SGHKS, CDR2 YYEKEE (reference sequence). DNA of the CDR3: TGTGCCAGCAGCTTGGCCGGGGAACTAGGAGCTTTCTTT. Translating gives CASSLAGELGAFF.

The V and J genes are TRBV5-8 and TRBJ2-3, with 8 bases identical to TRBD2. Looked up from germline, CDR1 is SGHTS and CDR2 is YDEGEE. J lost 3 bases, V lost 4 bases, and 10 bases had no gene match. The CDR3 contains 16 residues. The CDR3 nucleotides read TGTGCCAGCAGCGTTCCGGGACTAGAGGGAACAGATACGCAGTATTTT. Protein product: CASSVPGLEGTDTQYF. Drawing the rest from reference TRBV5-8 and TRBJ2-3, the complete variable domain is EAGVTQSPTHLIKTRGQQATLRCSPISGHTSVYWYQQALGLGLQFLLWYDEGEERNRGNFPPRFSGRQFPNYSSELNVNALELEDSALYLCASSVPGLEGTDTQYFGPGTRLTVL.

V is TRBV5-1 and J is TRBJ1-5; a possible D gene is TRBD1 (5 bases). The CDR3 is made up of 13 amino acids. CDR1 is SGHRS, CDR2 YFSETQ, per germline. Trimming cost V 4 bases and J 5 bases, with 10 bases left between them. The CDR3 DNA is TGCGCCAGCAGCGCAGGGATCGATCAGCCCCAGCATTTT. Its protein is CASSAGIDQPQHF.

The rearrangement uses TRBV5-6 and TRBJ1-3; no reliable D call. The CDR3 spans 17 residues. V was pared by 1 base and J by 0 bases, with 14 bases between. CDR1 SGHDT and CDR2 YYEEEE come from the germline V gene. The CDR3 DNA follows: TGTGCCAGCAGCTTGTTGGGTACGGGGATCTCTGGAAACACCATATATTTT. Translation: CASSLLGTGISGNTIYF.

The chain uses TRBV27 and TRBJ2-7, with D possibly being TRBD1 (5 bases). The germline V gene encodes CDR1 MNHEY and CDR2 SMNVEV (reference sequence). With 5 bases removed from V and 2 bases from J, the gap between germline ends came to 13 bases. The CDR3 sequence is 14 residues long. The chain's CDR3 is CASSPRQKTYEQYF. In nucleotides, the CDR3 is TGTGCCAGCAGTCCGAGACAGAAGACCTACGAGCAGTACTTC.

This clone was counted a few times. The V gene is TRBV5-8, the J gene TRBJ2-2, with D unclear. The ends were cut back, 4 bases at V and 1 base at J, with 8 bases in the middle. The CDR3 is made up of 14 amino acids. CDR1 and CDR2 from the germline V gene are SGHTS and YDEGEE. For the CDR3, the DNA is TGTGCCAGCAGCCTTTTCGTGAACACCGGGGAGCTGTTTTTT. As protein: CASSLFVNTGELFF.

The chain is built from TRBV15 and TRBJ1-1, with TRBD1 matching over 8 bases. Trimming at V came to 2 bases and at J to 3 bases, leaving 8 bases not matched to a gene. Germline lookup yields CDR1 LNHNV and CDR2 YYDKDF (reference sequence). The CDR3 is made up of 16 amino acids. CDR3 protein: CATSRPPGQGYTEAFF. Here the CDR3 DNA reads TGTGCCACCAGCAGACCCCCCGGACAGGGATACACTGAAGCTTTCTTT.

The J gene is TRBJ2-1, the V gene TRBV11-2; 7 nucleotides line up with TRBD2. The germline gives CDR1 SGHAT, CDR2 FQNNGV. The CDR3 is 17 residues long. V trimming: 0 bases; J trimming: 2 bases; junction bases outside the gene matches: 7. CDR3 DNA: TGTGCCAGCAGCTTAGATTTCTGGGGGGGAGCCTACAATGAGCAGTTCTTC. It translates to CASSLDFWGGAYNEQFF.

This chain uses TRBV5-5 with TRBJ2-1, with TRBD1 identical over 7 bases. Unmatched junction bases numbered 10, after V lost 0 bases and J lost 7 bases. CDR3 length: 16 residues. CDR1 SGHKS and CDR2 YYEKEE come from the germline V gene (reference sequence). For the CDR3, the DNA is TGTGCCAGCAGCTTGGGGAAGACAGGGTGCCTGAATGAGCAGTTCTTC. This sequence encodes CASSLGKTGCLNEQFF.